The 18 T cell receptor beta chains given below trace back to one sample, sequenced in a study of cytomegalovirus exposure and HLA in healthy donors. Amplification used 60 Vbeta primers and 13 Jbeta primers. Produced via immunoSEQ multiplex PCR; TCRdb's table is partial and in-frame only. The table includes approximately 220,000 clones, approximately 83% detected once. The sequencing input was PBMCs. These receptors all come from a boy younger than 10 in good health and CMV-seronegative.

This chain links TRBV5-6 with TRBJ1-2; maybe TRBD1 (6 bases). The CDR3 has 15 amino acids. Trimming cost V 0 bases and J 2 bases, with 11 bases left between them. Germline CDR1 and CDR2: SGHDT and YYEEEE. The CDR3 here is CASSLAPGTNYGYTF. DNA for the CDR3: TGTGCCAGCAGCTTGGCGCCAGGGACAAACTATGGCTACACCTTC. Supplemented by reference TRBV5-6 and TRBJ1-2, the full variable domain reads DAGVTQSPTHLIKTRGQQVTLRCSPKSGHDTVSWYQQALGQGPQFIFQYYEEEERQRGNFPDRFSGHQFPNYSSELNVNALLLGDSALYLCASSLAPGTNYGYTFGSGTRLTVV.

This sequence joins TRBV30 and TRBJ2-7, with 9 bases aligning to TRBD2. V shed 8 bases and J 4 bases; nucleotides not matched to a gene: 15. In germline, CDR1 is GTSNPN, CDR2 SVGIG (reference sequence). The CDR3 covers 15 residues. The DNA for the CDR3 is TGTGCCCCACGTCACAAAAGCGGGGGGATTTACGAGCAGTACTTC. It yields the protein CAPRHKSGGIYEQYF.

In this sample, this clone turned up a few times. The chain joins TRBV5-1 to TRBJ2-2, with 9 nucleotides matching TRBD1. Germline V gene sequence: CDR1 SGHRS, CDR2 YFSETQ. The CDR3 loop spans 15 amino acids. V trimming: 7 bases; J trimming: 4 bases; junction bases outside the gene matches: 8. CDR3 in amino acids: CASREQGARTGELFF. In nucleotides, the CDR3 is TGCGCCAGCCGCGAACAGGGGGCGCGCACCGGGGAGCTGTTTTTT.

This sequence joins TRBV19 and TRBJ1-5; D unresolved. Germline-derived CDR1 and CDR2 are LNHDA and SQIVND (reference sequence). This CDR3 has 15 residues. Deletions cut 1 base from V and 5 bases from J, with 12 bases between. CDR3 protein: CASSIGHLKYQPQHF. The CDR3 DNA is TGTGCCAGTAGTATAGGACACTTAAAATATCAGCCCCAGCATTTT.

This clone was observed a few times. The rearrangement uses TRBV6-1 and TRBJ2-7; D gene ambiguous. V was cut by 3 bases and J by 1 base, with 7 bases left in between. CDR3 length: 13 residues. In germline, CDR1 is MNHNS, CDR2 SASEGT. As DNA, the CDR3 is TGTGCCAGCAGTGACCCAGATTCCTACGAGCAGTACTTC. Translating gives CASSDPDSYEQYF.

CDR3 nucleotides: TGCGCCACCCGGGAGACCCCCTACGAGCAGTACTTC. It codes for CATRETPYEQYF. The V call is TRBV10-2, the J call TRBJ2-7, with D perhaps matching TRBD2 (6 bases). V dropped 10 bases and J dropped 2 bases, with 12 bases sitting between them. The CDR3 loop spans 12 amino acids. Germline CDR1 and CDR2: WSHSY and SAAADI.

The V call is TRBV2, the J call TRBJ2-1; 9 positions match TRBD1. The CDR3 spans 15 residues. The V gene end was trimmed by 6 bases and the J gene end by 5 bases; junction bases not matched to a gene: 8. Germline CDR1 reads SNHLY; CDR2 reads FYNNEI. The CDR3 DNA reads TGTGCCAGCAGCGGCCAGGGACAGGGTCACAATGAGCAGTTCTTC. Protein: CASSGQGQGHNEQFF.

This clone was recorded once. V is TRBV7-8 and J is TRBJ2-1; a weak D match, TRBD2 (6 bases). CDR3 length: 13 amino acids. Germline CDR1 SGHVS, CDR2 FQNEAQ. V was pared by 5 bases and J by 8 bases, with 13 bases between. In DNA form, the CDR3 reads TGTGCCAGCAGCGTCGGGACTCACGATGAGCAGTTCTTC. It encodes CASSVGTHDEQFF. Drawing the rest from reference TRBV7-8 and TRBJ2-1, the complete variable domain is GAGVSQSPRYKVAKRGQDVALRCDPISGHVSLFWYQQALGQGPEFLTYFQNEAQLDKSGLPSDRFFAERPEGSVSTLKIQRTQQEDSAVYLCASSVGTHDEQFFGPGTRLTVL.

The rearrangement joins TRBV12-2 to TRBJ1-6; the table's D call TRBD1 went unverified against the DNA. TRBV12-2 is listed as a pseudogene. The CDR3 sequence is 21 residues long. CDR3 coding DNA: TGTGCAAGTCGCTTAATTGCATGGAGAATTAGGGACAGGGGATATAATTCACCCCTCCACTTT. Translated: CASRLIAWRIRDRGYNSPLHF.

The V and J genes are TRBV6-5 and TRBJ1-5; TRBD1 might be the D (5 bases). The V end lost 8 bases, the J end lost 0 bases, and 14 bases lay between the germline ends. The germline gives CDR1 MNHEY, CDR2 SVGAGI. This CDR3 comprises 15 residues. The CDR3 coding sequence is TGTGCCAGCCGCGGGGCGTACTATAGCAATCAGCCCCAGCATTTT. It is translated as CASRGAYYSNQPQHF.

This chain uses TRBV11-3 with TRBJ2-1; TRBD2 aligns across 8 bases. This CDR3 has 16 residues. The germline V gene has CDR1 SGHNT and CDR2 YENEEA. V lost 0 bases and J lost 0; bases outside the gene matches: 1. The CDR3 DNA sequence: TGTGCCAGCAGCTTAGAAAGCGGGAGCTCCTACAATGAGCAGTTCTTC. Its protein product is CASSLESGSSYNEQFF.

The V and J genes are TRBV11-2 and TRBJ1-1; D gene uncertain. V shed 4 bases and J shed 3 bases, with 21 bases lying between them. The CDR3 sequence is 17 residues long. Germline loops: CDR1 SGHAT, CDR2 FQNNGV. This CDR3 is CASSSTLGLYQDTEAFF. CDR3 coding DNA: TGTGCCAGCAGCTCTACCTTAGGATTGTACCAGGACACTGAAGCTTTCTTT.

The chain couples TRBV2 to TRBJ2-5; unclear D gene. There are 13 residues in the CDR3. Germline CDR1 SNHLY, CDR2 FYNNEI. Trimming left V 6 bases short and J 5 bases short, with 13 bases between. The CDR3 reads CASSALSGETQYF. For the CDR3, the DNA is TGTGCCAGCAGCGCCTTATCCGGGGAGACCCAGTACTTC.

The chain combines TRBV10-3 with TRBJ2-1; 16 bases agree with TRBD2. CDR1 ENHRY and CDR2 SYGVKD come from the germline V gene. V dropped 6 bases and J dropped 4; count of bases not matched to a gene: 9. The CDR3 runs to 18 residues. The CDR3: CAISGTSGRANDYNEQFF. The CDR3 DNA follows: TGTGCCATCAGCGGGACTAGCGGGAGGGCCAATGATTACAATGAGCAGTTCTTC.

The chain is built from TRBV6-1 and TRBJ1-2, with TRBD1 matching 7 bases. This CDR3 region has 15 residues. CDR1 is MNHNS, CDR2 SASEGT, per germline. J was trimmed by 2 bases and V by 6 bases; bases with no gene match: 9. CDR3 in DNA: TGTGCCAGCAGAGTCGCAGGGGGGTTGAACTATGGCTACACCTTC. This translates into CASRVAGGLNYGYTF.

The CDR3 reads CASRGGRQRYQPQHF. The CDR3 region has the DNA TGTGCCAGTAGGGGGGGGAGACAGAGATATCAGCCCCAGCATTTT. The chain has TRBV19 and TRBJ1-5, with a weak D call TRBD1 (5 bases). Looked up from germline, CDR1 is LNHDA and CDR2 is SQIVND (reference sequence). With 6 bases removed from V and 5 bases from J, the gap between germline ends came to 17 bases. The CDR3 spans 15 residues.

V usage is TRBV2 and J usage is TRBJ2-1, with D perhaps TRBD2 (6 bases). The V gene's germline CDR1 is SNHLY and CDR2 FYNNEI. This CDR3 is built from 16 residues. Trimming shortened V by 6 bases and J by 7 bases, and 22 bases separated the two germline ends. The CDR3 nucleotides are TGTGCCAGCAGCCGACTTAGGCAGTTACGGGGGAATGAGCAGTTCTTC. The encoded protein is CASSRLRQLRGNEQFF.

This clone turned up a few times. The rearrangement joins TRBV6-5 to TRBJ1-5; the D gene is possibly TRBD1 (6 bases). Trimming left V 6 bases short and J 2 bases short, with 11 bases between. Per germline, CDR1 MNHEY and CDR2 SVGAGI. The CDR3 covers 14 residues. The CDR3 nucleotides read TGTGCCAGCAGCCTTCACAGGGGCAATCAGCCCCAGCATTTT. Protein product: CASSLHRGNQPQHF.